This is a list of T cell receptor beta chains from one sample in a study of blood T cell repertoires in COVID-19. Profiled with immunoSEQ multiplex PCR; TCRdb holds only in-frame clones, not every one. This sample has some 150,000 clones, with around nine tenths found just once. The specimen was peripheral blood. These receptors all come from a woman aged 50 to 60 with active or convalescent COVID-19. Both conserved end residues are part of each CDR3. Fields, in order: clone size, D gene, J gene, CDR3 length, V gene, CDR3 DNA, CDR3 protein. D genes are given only for firm matches. The size field is filled for only some rows; it gives once, few, many or a size class.

abundance: -
d_gene: -
j_gene: TRBJ1-1
len: 14
v_gene: TRBV11-1
CDR3nt: TGTGCCAGCAGCCTCGAGACAGGGAACACTGAAGCTTTCTTT
CDR3aa: CASSLETGNTEAFF

abundance: -
d_gene: -
j_gene: TRBJ1-2
len: 14
v_gene: TRBV18
CDR3nt: TGTGCCAGCTCACCAGGAACAGCTAACTATGGCTACACCTTC
CDR3aa: CASSPGTANYGYTF

abundance: few
d_gene: TRBD1
j_gene: TRBJ1-1
len: 14
v_gene: TRBV2
CDR3nt: TGTGCCAGCAGTGACAGGGACAGGGGCTCTGAAGCTTTCTTT
CDR3aa: CASSDRDRGSEAFF

abundance: -
d_gene: TRBD2
j_gene: TRBJ2-2
len: 15
v_gene: TRBV5-1
CDR3nt: TGCGCCAGCAGCTTGGTCGCGGGGGTCACCGGGGAGCTGTTTTTT
CDR3aa: CASSLVAGVTGELFF

abundance: -
d_gene: -
j_gene: TRBJ2-7
len: 11
v_gene: TRBV7-6
CDR3nt: TGTGCCAGCAGCTACCTCGGGGAGCAGTACTTC
CDR3aa: CASSYLGEQYF

abundance: few
d_gene: TRBD2
j_gene: TRBJ2-1
len: 15
v_gene: TRBV5-1
CDR3nt: TGCGCCAGCAGCTTGAGTAGCGGGATAAACAATGAGCAGTTCTTC
CDR3aa: CASSLSSGINNEQFF

abundance: once
d_gene: TRBD1
j_gene: TRBJ1-1
len: 14
v_gene: TRBV4-1
CDR3nt: TGCGCCAGCAGCCAAACGACCCGGACAGGAGAAGCTTTCTTT
CDR3aa: CASSQTTRTGEAFF

abundance: -
d_gene: TRBD1
j_gene: TRBJ2-7
len: 14
v_gene: TRBV15
CDR3nt: TGTGCCACCAGCAGGGACAGGGGCCCCTACGAGCAGTACTTC
CDR3aa: CATSRDRGPYEQYF

abundance: -
d_gene: -
j_gene: TRBJ1-1
len: 14
v_gene: TRBV6-1
CDR3nt: TGTGCCAGCAGTGAAGCAAACATGAACACTGAAGCTTTCTTT
CDR3aa: CASSEANMNTEAFF

abundance: -
d_gene: TRBD1
j_gene: TRBJ1-2
len: 16
v_gene: TRBV7-2
CDR3nt: TGTGCCAGCAGCCCGACCTCGGACAGGGGGAAAGATGGCTACACCTTC
CDR3aa: CASSPTSDRGKDGYTF

abundance: -
d_gene: -
j_gene: TRBJ2-1
len: 16
v_gene: TRBV7-6
CDR3nt: TGTGCCAGCAGCTTAATGGGCGCGGGGATCAAAAATGAGCAGTTCTTC
CDR3aa: CASSLMGAGIKNEQFF

abundance: -
d_gene: TRBD1
j_gene: TRBJ1-4
len: 16
v_gene: TRBV7-2
CDR3nt: TGTGCCAGCAGCCCGGGGACAGTTACAACTAATGAAAAACTGTTTTTT
CDR3aa: CASSPGTVTTNEKLFF

abundance: -
d_gene: -
j_gene: TRBJ2-7
len: 15
v_gene: TRBV28
CDR3nt: TGTGCCAGCAGTTTATACCCGGACTCCTCCTACGAGCAGTACTTC
CDR3aa: CASSLYPDSSYEQYF

abundance: once
d_gene: TRBD1
j_gene: TRBJ2-7
len: 14
v_gene: TRBV5-1
CDR3nt: TGCGCCAGCAGACCGGGACAGGGCATCTACGAGCAGTACTTC
CDR3aa: CASRPGQGIYEQYF

abundance: -
d_gene: TRBD1
j_gene: TRBJ1-2
len: 18
v_gene: TRBV7-9
CDR3nt: TGTGCCAGCAGCCTGGCGGGGCGACAGGGTAACCTTGGCTATGGCTACACCTTC
CDR3aa: CASSLAGRQGNLGYGYTF

abundance: -
d_gene: TRBD2
j_gene: TRBJ2-7
len: 15
v_gene: TRBV5-1
CDR3nt: TGCGCCAGCAGCACTACAAGCGGGGGACCTAATGAGCAGTACTTC
CDR3aa: CASSTTSGGPNEQYF

abundance: -
d_gene: TRBD2
j_gene: TRBJ2-1
len: 15
v_gene: TRBV7-2
CDR3nt: TGTGCCAGCAGCCCAACAGCGGGAGGTTGGGATGAGCAGTTCTTC
CDR3aa: CASSPTAGGWDEQFF

abundance: -
d_gene: TRBD1
j_gene: TRBJ2-1
len: 15
v_gene: TRBV9
CDR3nt: TGTGCCAGCAGCGAGAGACAGGGTTCTTACAATGAGCAGTTCTTC
CDR3aa: CASSERQGSYNEQFF

abundance: few
d_gene: -
j_gene: TRBJ1-1
len: 13
v_gene: TRBV3-1/TRBV3-2
CDR3nt: TGTGCCAGCAGTCTTCTTGGGAGGACTGAAGCTTTCTTT
CDR3aa: CASSLLGRTEAFF

abundance: -
d_gene: TRBD1
j_gene: TRBJ1-2
len: 16
v_gene: TRBV18
CDR3nt: TGTGCCAGCTCACCCGGGGGACAGGCGGTTAACTATGGCTACACCTTC
CDR3aa: CASSPGGQAVNYGYTF

abundance: -
d_gene: -
j_gene: TRBJ2-3
len: 14
v_gene: TRBV10-3
CDR3nt: TGTGCCATCAGCGACTTGGGTGGCACAGATACGCAGTATTTT
CDR3aa: CAISDLGGTDTQYF

abundance: -
d_gene: -
j_gene: TRBJ2-7
len: 15
v_gene: TRBV27
CDR3nt: TGTGCCAGCAGTGCCAAGGGGTCAGGTTTCTACGAGCAGTACTTC
CDR3aa: CASSAKGSGFYEQYF

abundance: once
d_gene: -
j_gene: TRBJ1-5
len: 15
v_gene: TRBV4-1
CDR3nt: TGCGCCAGCAGCCAAGAAAGGAACAGGGCCCAGCCCCAGCATTTT
CDR3aa: CASSQERNRAQPQHF

abundance: -
d_gene: TRBD1
j_gene: TRBJ2-1
len: 13
v_gene: TRBV13
CDR3nt: TGTGCCAGCAGCTGGGAACAGGGGCCGGGGCAGTTCTTC
CDR3aa: CASSWEQGPGQFF

abundance: -
d_gene: TRBD2
j_gene: TRBJ2-2
len: 16
v_gene: TRBV7-2
CDR3nt: TGTGCCAGCAGCCCAACATTTACGGGGGGTACCGGGGAGCTGTTTTTT
CDR3aa: CASSPTFTGGTGELFF

abundance: -
d_gene: TRBD1
j_gene: TRBJ2-7
len: 13
v_gene: TRBV5-1
CDR3nt: TGCGCCAGCAATTTACAGGGGACCTACGAGCAGTACTTC
CDR3aa: CASNLQGTYEQYF

abundance: -
d_gene: -
j_gene: TRBJ2-3
len: 11
v_gene: TRBV19
CDR3nt: TGTGCCAGTAATAGCGCAGATACGCAGTATTTT
CDR3aa: CASNSADTQYF

abundance: -
d_gene: TRBD2
j_gene: TRBJ2-2
len: 16
v_gene: TRBV13
CDR3nt: TGTGCCAGCAGCCCCCCCCGGGGGGGGGCAGGCGGGGAGCTGTTTTTT
CDR3aa: CASSPPRGGAGGELFF

abundance: -
d_gene: TRBD1
j_gene: TRBJ2-1
len: 14
v_gene: TRBV7-2
CDR3nt: TGTGCCAGCAACTACCGGGACAGGGGCAATGAGCAGTTCTTC
CDR3aa: CASNYRDRGNEQFF

abundance: -
d_gene: -
j_gene: TRBJ2-3
len: 12
v_gene: TRBV7-3
CDR3nt: TGTGCCAGCGGGACTAGCACAGATACGCAGTATTTT
CDR3aa: CASGTSTDTQYF

abundance: -
d_gene: TRBD2
j_gene: TRBJ2-1
len: 16
v_gene: TRBV3-1/TRBV3-2
CDR3nt: TGTGCCAGCACCCCAGGAGCGGGGGGGAGAAACAATGAGCAGTTCTTC
CDR3aa: CASTPGAGGRNNEQFF

abundance: -
d_gene: -
j_gene: TRBJ2-3
len: 15
v_gene: TRBV30
CDR3nt: TGTGCCTGGAGTGAAGGGGCAGGGATTGCAGATACGCAGTATTTT
CDR3aa: CAWSEGAGIADTQYF

abundance: few
d_gene: -
j_gene: TRBJ1-3
len: 16
v_gene: TRBV7-2
CDR3nt: TGTGCCAGCAGCTTTGCCCCCGGACAGCTTGGAAACACCATATATTTT
CDR3aa: CASSFAPGQLGNTIYF

abundance: -
d_gene: -
j_gene: TRBJ1-1
len: 16
v_gene: TRBV5-1
CDR3nt: TGCGCCAGCAGCTTGTACGGCGGCAGGGGCAACACTGAAGCTTTCTTT
CDR3aa: CASSLYGGRGNTEAFF

abundance: -
d_gene: TRBD1
j_gene: TRBJ2-7
len: 14
v_gene: TRBV18
CDR3nt: TGTGCCAGCTCCGCGGGACAGGGCTCCTACGAGCAGTACTTC
CDR3aa: CASSAGQGSYEQYF

abundance: -
d_gene: TRBD1
j_gene: TRBJ2-5
len: 15
v_gene: TRBV11-3
CDR3nt: TGTGCCAGCAGCTCCGGACAGGGGGAGGGGGAGACCCAGTACTTC
CDR3aa: CASSSGQGEGETQYF

abundance: -
d_gene: -
j_gene: TRBJ1-1
len: 13
v_gene: TRBV18
CDR3nt: TGTGCCAGCTCACCGGACAGCTACACTGAAGCTTTCTTT
CDR3aa: CASSPDSYTEAFF

abundance: few
d_gene: TRBD1
j_gene: TRBJ1-6
len: 14
v_gene: TRBV5-1
CDR3nt: TGCGCCAGCAGCGTGGGACAGAACAATTCACCCCTCCACTTT
CDR3aa: CASSVGQNNSPLHF

abundance: once
d_gene: -
j_gene: TRBJ2-1
len: 13
v_gene: TRBV6-5
CDR3nt: TGTGCCAGCAGTTACTCTCTAGAGCTTGAGCAGTTCTTC
CDR3aa: CASSYSLELEQFF

abundance: -
d_gene: TRBD1
j_gene: TRBJ2-2
len: 15
v_gene: TRBV4-3
CDR3nt: TGCGCCAGCAGCCCGGGGACAGGAGACTCCGGGGAGCTGTTTTTT
CDR3aa: CASSPGTGDSGELFF

abundance: -
d_gene: -
j_gene: TRBJ1-1
len: 13
v_gene: TRBV5-1
CDR3nt: TGCGCCAGCAGCTTGGTTATAGACTCGACGGCTTTCTTT
CDR3aa: CASSLVIDSTAFF

abundance: -
d_gene: TRBD2
j_gene: TRBJ2-1
len: 15
v_gene: TRBV6-5
CDR3nt: TGTGCCAGCAGTCGCCTTAGCGGGAGTAGAGCCGAGCAGTTCTTC
CDR3aa: CASSRLSGSRAEQFF

abundance: -
d_gene: TRBD2
j_gene: TRBJ2-3
len: 15
v_gene: TRBV19
CDR3nt: TGTGCCAGTAGTATTCTAGCGGGAGGGTCAGATACGCAGTATTTT
CDR3aa: CASSILAGGSDTQYF

abundance: -
d_gene: TRBD2
j_gene: TRBJ2-3
len: 15
v_gene: TRBV2
CDR3nt: TGTGCCAGCAGTCCCCAAGCGGGGGCCACAGATACGCAGTATTTT
CDR3aa: CASSPQAGATDTQYF

abundance: -
d_gene: -
j_gene: TRBJ1-2
len: 12
v_gene: TRBV7-2
CDR3nt: TGTGCCAGCAGCTTAGATACAGGCGGCTACACCTTC
CDR3aa: CASSLDTGGYTF

abundance: few
d_gene: TRBD1
j_gene: TRBJ1-2
len: 13
v_gene: TRBV30
CDR3nt: TGTGCCTGGAGTCAGGGGGTGGGCTATGGCTACACCTTC
CDR3aa: CAWSQGVGYGYTF

abundance: -
d_gene: -
j_gene: TRBJ1-5
len: 16
v_gene: TRBV24-1
CDR3nt: TGTGCCACCAGTGGAGGCGGAAGTTATAGCAATCAGCCCCAGCATTTT
CDR3aa: CATSGGGSYSNQPQHF